The 4 T cell receptor beta chains reported below all come from one sample, sequenced in a study of T cells in Graves' hyperthyroidism and ophthalmopathy. The source material, RNA transcripts, was used to amplify TCR beta CDR3 regions. An initial round of RT-PCR targeting the TCR CDR3 relied on the HTBI primer set. Each CDR3 protein is one row after TCRdb ran MiXCR on the multiplex PCR reads. The sample has 360,000 or so distinct CDR3 sequences, roughly 20% seen once. Sequencing used blood. The receptors derive from a woman aged 40 to 55 with Graves' ophthalmopathy.

This clonotype was counted many times. V and J are TRBV28 and TRBJ1-5; 7 nucleotides match TRBD1. Per the germline V gene, CDR1 is MDHEN and CDR2 is SYDVKM. The CDR3 runs 16 residues. Trimming removed 5 bases from V and 1 base from J; junction bases left unmatched: 8. CDR3: CASSPTQGGSNQPQHF. For the CDR3, the DNA is TGTGCCAGCAGTCCTACCCAGGGGGGAAGCAATCAGCCCCAGCATTTT.

This clonotype was seen repeatedly, ten times or more. J is TRBJ1-5 and V is TRBV5-6; D unresolved. The CDR3 extends over 12 amino acids. Germline V CDR1 and CDR2: SGHDT, YYEEEE. V was shortened by 7 bases and J by 5 bases, with 10 bases between the two germline ends. In DNA form, the CDR3 reads TGTGCCAGCTCATATGGTCATCAGCCCCAGCATTTT. Translating gives CASSYGHQPQHF.

This clonotype was picked up many times. The chain is built from TRBV12-3 or TRBV12-4 and TRBJ2-7, with 12 bases fitting TRBD2. The V segment lost 2 bases and the J segment 1 base; nucleotides outside the gene matches: 3. The CDR3 is made up of 16 amino acids. The CDR3 DNA is TGTGCCAGCAGTTTAATTGGACTAGCGGGGTCCTACGAGCAGTACTTC. This encodes CASSLIGLAGSYEQYF.

Ten or more counts support this clonotype. This chain links TRBV6-1 with TRBJ2-6; D call uncertain. CDR1 and CDR2 (germline): MNHNS, SASEGT. V was clipped by 1 base and J by 0 bases, with 4 bases between them. This CDR3 is 15 amino acids long. In DNA form, the CDR3 reads TGTGCCAGCAGTGAAGAAGACTCTGGGGCCAACGTCCTGACTTTC. Protein sequence: CASSEEDSGANVLTF.